A selection of T cell receptor beta chains follows, all from one sample in a study of CD4 T cells in lung cancer. Libraries were prepared by immunoSEQ multiplex PCR; TCRdb keeps only in-frame clonotypes and omits some of them. The repertoire has about 200 clones, around 81% of them found once; the top ten carry around 97%. The antigens of these receptors remain unknown. The sequenced material came from a CD4+ T cell line or clone grown in culture. The receptors originated from a woman aged 55-75 years with non-small cell lung cancer. Some clones in this sample may be carry-over from other donors' samples. The CDR3 runs from the conserved cysteine through the conserved F or W. The order of the fields is clone size, J gene, D gene, V gene, CDR3 protein, CDR3 DNA. The D gene is left open where the match is weak. The listing skips clone size in some rows; elsewhere it reads once, few, many or a size class.

clone_size: .; j_call: TRBJ1-4; d_call: .; v_call: TRBV21-1; cdr3_aa: CASSKNGTGNISGEKLFF; cdr3_nt: TGTGCCAGCAGCAAAAACGGGACAGGGAATATCTCGGGAGAAAAACTGTTTTTT
clone_size: .; j_call: TRBJ1-6; d_call: .; v_call: TRBV5-1; cdr3_aa: CASSLAISTGDNSPLHF; cdr3_nt: TGCGCCAGCAGCTTGGCTATCTCGACAGGTGATAATTCACCCCTCCACTTT
clone_size: .; j_call: TRBJ1-2; d_call: .; v_call: TRBV18; cdr3_aa: CASSPLRGNYGYTF; cdr3_nt: TGTGCCAGCTCACCACTTCGGGGTAACTATGGCTACACCTTC
clone_size: .; j_call: TRBJ1-1; d_call: TRBD1; v_call: TRBV2; cdr3_aa: CASCRGLATEAFF; cdr3_nt: TGTGCCAGCTGTAGGGGGCTGGCGACTGAAGCTTTCTTT
clone_size: once; j_call: TRBJ1-2; d_call: .; v_call: TRBV28; cdr3_aa: CASSFQGYGYTF; cdr3_nt: TGTGCCAGCAGTTTCCAGGGGTATGGCTACACCTTC
clone_size: .; j_call: TRBJ1-1; d_call: .; v_call: TRBV30; cdr3_aa: CAWKKERLNTEAFF; cdr3_nt: TGTGCCTGGAAAAAGGAACGCCTGAACACTGAAGCTTTCTTT
clone_size: .; j_call: TRBJ2-1; d_call: .; v_call: TRBV6-5; cdr3_aa: CASRDGEYTDLGQFF; cdr3_nt: TGTGCCAGCAGGGACGGGGAGTACACAGACCTAGGGCAGTTCTTC
clone_size: .; j_call: TRBJ2-7; d_call: TRBD1; v_call: TRBV28; cdr3_aa: CASSLLLTGQAYEQYF; cdr3_nt: TGTGCCAGCAGTTTACTCCTTACGGGACAGGCCTACGAGCAGTACTTC
clone_size: .; j_call: TRBJ1-2; d_call: .; v_call: TRBV9; cdr3_aa: CASSVPPTGDNYGYTF; cdr3_nt: TGTGCCAGCAGCGTACCCCCCACGGGGGATAACTATGGCTACACCTTC
clone_size: .; j_call: TRBJ2-1; d_call: .; v_call: TRBV2; cdr3_aa: CASRRGNDYNEQFF; cdr3_nt: TGTGCCAGCAGAAGGGGTAACGATTACAATGAGCAGTTCTTC
clone_size: .; j_call: TRBJ2-2; d_call: TRBD2; v_call: TRBV10-3; cdr3_aa: CASSGSGGHTGELFF; cdr3_nt: TGCGCCAGCAGTGGTAGCGGGGGGCACACCGGGGAGCTGTTTTTT
clone_size: .; j_call: TRBJ1-2; d_call: .; v_call: TRBV19; cdr3_aa: CASSNPLSRGYNYGYTF; cdr3_nt: TGTGCCAGTAGTAACCCCCTAAGCAGGGGATATAACTATGGCTACACCTTC
clone_size: .; j_call: TRBJ1-1; d_call: .; v_call: TRBV29-1; cdr3_aa: CSVEERNTEAFF; cdr3_nt: TGCAGCGTTGAAGAGAGGAACACTGAAGCTTTCTTT
clone_size: .; j_call: TRBJ2-5; d_call: TRBD2; v_call: TRBV6-1; cdr3_aa: CASTLAGPQETQYF; cdr3_nt: TGTGCCAGCACTCTAGCGGGTCCTCAAGAGACCCAGTACTTC
clone_size: .; j_call: TRBJ1-1; d_call: .; v_call: TRBV5-1; cdr3_aa: CASSLEKGASGGGVNTEAFF; cdr3_nt: TGCGCCAGCAGCTTGGAAAAAGGGGCATCGGGGGGGGGAGTGAACACTGAAGCTTTCTTT
clone_size: .; j_call: TRBJ2-7; d_call: TRBD2; v_call: TRBV4-3; cdr3_aa: CASSQDPGGIGTYEQYF; cdr3_nt: TGCGCCAGCAGCCAAGATCCGGGAGGGATTGGTACCTACGAGCAGTACTTC
clone_size: .; j_call: TRBJ1-6; d_call: TRBD1; v_call: TRBV2; cdr3_aa: CASVDREGSPLHF; cdr3_nt: TGTGCCAGCGTTGACAGGGAAGGATCACCCCTCCACTTT
clone_size: .; j_call: TRBJ2-5; d_call: .; v_call: TRBV6-6; cdr3_aa: CASSPQETQYF; cdr3_nt: TGTGCCAGCAGTCCACAAGAGACCCAGTACTTC
clone_size: .; j_call: TRBJ1-1; d_call: TRBD1; v_call: TRBV25-1; cdr3_aa: CASSVMTGWFTEAFF; cdr3_nt: TGTGCCAGCAGTGTGATGACAGGGTGGTTCACTGAAGCTTTCTTT
clone_size: .; j_call: TRBJ1-2; d_call: TRBD1; v_call: TRBV6-5; cdr3_aa: CASSSSGTVDGYTF; cdr3_nt: TGTGCCAGCAGTAGCTCCGGGACAGTGGATGGCTACACCTTC
clone_size: .; j_call: TRBJ2-1; d_call: TRBD2; v_call: TRBV6-6; cdr3_aa: CASSYGTSGYNEQFF; cdr3_nt: TGTGCCAGCAGTTACGGGACTAGCGGCTACAATGAGCAGTTCTTC
clone_size: .; j_call: TRBJ2-2; d_call: TRBD2; v_call: TRBV5-8; cdr3_aa: CASSLNRGGPNTGELFF; cdr3_nt: TGTGCCAGCAGCTTGAATCGCGGGGGACCGAACACCGGGGAGCTGTTTTTT
clone_size: .; j_call: TRBJ1-1; d_call: .; v_call: TRBV19; cdr3_aa: CASSIQGREAFF; cdr3_nt: TGTGCCAGTAGTATACAGGGGAGAGAAGCTTTCTTT
clone_size: few; j_call: TRBJ1-6; d_call: .; v_call: TRBV7-9; cdr3_aa: CASSPDVPYNSPLHF; cdr3_nt: TGTGCCAGCAGCCCGGATGTCCCCTATAATTCACCCCTCCACTTT
clone_size: .; j_call: TRBJ2-1; d_call: .; v_call: TRBV14; cdr3_aa: CASSPPMVRAANLYNEQFF; cdr3_nt: TGTGCCAGCAGCCCCCCCATGGTGAGGGCGGCTAACCTTTACAATGAGCAGTTCTTC
clone_size: .; j_call: TRBJ1-2; d_call: .; v_call: TRBV30; cdr3_aa: CALEGWGGPHYGYTF; cdr3_nt: TGTGCCTTGGAAGGGTGGGGGGGCCCCCACTATGGCTACACCTTC
clone_size: .; j_call: TRBJ2-7; d_call: TRBD1; v_call: TRBV7-6; cdr3_aa: CASSLGPGGSYEQYF; cdr3_nt: TGTGCCAGCAGCTTAGGTCCAGGGGGCTCCTACGAGCAGTACTTC